This T cell receptor (beta chain) was recorded in a study of vaccination and CD4 T cells after COVID-19. With respect to this clonotype: Its specificity is unknown.

Treatment of the sample: roughly ten-day PBMC culture with coronavirus spike peptide pools or control peptides (ViraFEST assay). The CDR3 runs 18 residues. An Oncomine TCR Beta short-read assay was used to sequence the DNA from cultured CD4+ T cells. TCRdb analysed the PCR reads with MiXCR anew, one entry per CDR3 protein. The profile shows around 25,000 distinct CDR3 sequences, roughly 40% of them singletons. The chain couples TRBV21-1 to TRBJ2-4; TRBD2, the D gene given by the table, was not confirmed from the DNA. TRBV21-1 is labeled a pseudogene. Sequencing was performed on CD4+ T cells from blood, cultured in vitro. This TCR was recovered from a human donor who had recovered from COVID-19. The CDR3 DNA reads as TGTGCCAGCAGCCACGGACTAGCGGGAGTGATAGCCAAAAACATTCAGTACTTC. Protein: CASSHGLAGVIAKNIQYF.